What follows is one TCR beta chain and its context. Its antigen is not identified. These data originate in a study of T cell repertoires in cytomegalovirus infection. Study-level results: Ex vivo responses were dominated by HLA-C-restricted CMV-specific TCR beta clonotypes.

TCRdb re-analysed the reads in MiXCR, keeping a single row per CDR3 protein. The sample shows about half a million distinct CDR3 sequences, around 30% of them seen only once. The CDR3 runs to 17 residues. Trimming at V came to 6 bases and at J to 6 bases, leaving 20 bases not matched to a gene. The V gene's germline CDR1 is DFQATT and CDR2 SNEGSKA (reference sequence). The source of this sequence is a human donor in good health (CMV status not recorded). Some clones in this sample may be carry-over from other donors' samples. The sample here was cultured PBMCs, taken from culture after CMV antigen stimulation. The V gene is TRBV20-1, the J gene TRBJ1-2; 9 bases are shared with TRBD1. DNA for the CDR3: TGCAGTGCGCTGTCCTTAGGGACAGGGACCAATAGTAATGGCTACACCTTC. The encoded protein is CSALSLGTGTNSNGYTF.